This T cell receptor beta chain is drawn from a study of T cell repertoires in cytomegalovirus infection (dated by TCRdb to between 2017 and 2020). General notes on the study: Recently identified HLA-C-restricted CMV epitopes, whose presentation resists viral immunomodulation, were targeted by peptide stimulations together with well-studied HLA-B-restricted epitopes. Because public TCR beta signatures pointed to carriage of CMV infection together with the matching HLA type, the HLA type of each donor mattered for the analysis.

The paper's findings and limits, for the study overall: In both this cohort and an independent roughly 350-donor cohort, the cumulative frequency of public TCR beta family members distinguished carriers of CMV infection plus the relevant HLA type. In the ex vivo response, HLA-C-restricted CMV-specific TCR beta clonotypes were dominant, and in two of eight donors the single most frequent clonotype came from this HLA-C-restricted group.

V is pared back by 5 bases and J by 0 bases, with 10 bases lying between the germline termini. The CDR3, from cysteine to phenylalanine, totals 14 residues. The DNA shown is the 42-base CDR3, in frame from base 1. The germline V gene (reference sequence) sets CDR1 to MNHEY and CDR2 to SMNVEV. In regard to this clonotype: This clone's antigen is unknown. No quality values exist for individual bases; no much larger clone is one base distant.

Sequencing relied on an Illumina HiSeq 1500. TCRdb's own reprocessing of the public reads used fastp at Q25 and MiXCR and kept productive beta chains. Every distinct CDR3 protein forms one entry, paired with its most common genes and DNA. Here the sample has some 500,000 distinct CDR3 sequences; 40% occur a single time. The ten largest clones take up about 48% of the sample. Reading the label with the study, this specimen's treatment or condition is: in vitro stimulation with specific CMV peptide epitopes to enrich CMV-specific T cells. The source material was cultured PBMCs, sampled from culture after CMV antigen stimulation. The chain is made from TRBV27 and TRBJ1-2; the D gene remains uncertain. The sequence was obtained from a human donor in good health (CMV status not recorded). Some clones in this sample may be carry-over from other donors' samples. The nucleotide sequence reads as follows: TGTGCCAGCAGTCCTCAGCCCTCTAACTATGGCTACACCTTC. This encodes CASSPQPSNYGYTF.